Presented here are 13 T cell receptor beta chains from one specimen sequenced in a study of shared clonotypes between healthy human individuals. Using immunoSEQ multiplex PCR, the repertoire was profiled, and TCRdb retains in-frame clones only, with some absent. The table lists around 1.5 million clones, roughly 98% of them singletons. The material sequenced was naive CD4+ T cells sorted from blood. Subset: CD45RA+ positively selected. These receptors were obtained from a young man in good health.

This chain connects TRBV6-6 to TRBJ2-7; the D gene is possibly TRBD1 (5 bases). In germline, CDR1 is MNHNY, CDR2 SVGAGI (reference sequence). The CDR3 sequence is 14 residues long. V was clipped by 5 bases and J by 2 bases, with 13 bases between them. CDR3 amino acids: CASSRPPGTYEQYF. In DNA form, the CDR3 reads TGTGCCAGCAGTCGGCCCCCAGGGACCTACGAGCAGTACTTC.

The CDR3, as DNA: TGTGCCATCAGTGATGCTGGGACCTACGAGCAGTACTTC. Translated, it gives CAISDAGTYEQYF. The chain is built from TRBV10-3 and TRBJ2-7; D uncertain. V lost 3 bases, J lost 2 bases, and 8 bases lay in between. CDR3 size: 13 residues. Germline lookup yields CDR1 ENHRY and CDR2 SYGVKD.

The chain employs TRBV5-4 and TRBJ2-7; D is unclear. This CDR3 is 15 amino acids long. V was pared by 2 bases and J by 2 bases, with 14 bases between. Germline V gene sequence: CDR1 SGHNT, CDR2 YYREEE (reference sequence). The CDR3 is CASSLEPSLAYEQYF. The CDR3 DNA reads TGTGCCAGCAGCTTAGAGCCAAGCTTAGCCTACGAGCAGTACTTC.

This rearrangement joins TRBV5-3 to TRBJ1-5; D unresolved. TRBV5-3 is reported as an ORF; its role is uncertain. The ends were cut back, 2 bases at V and 0 bases at J, with 9 bases in the middle. The CDR3 loop spans 15 amino acids. The CDR3 here is CARSFLSDSNQPQHF. DNA of the CDR3: TGTGCCAGAAGCTTTTTGTCCGATAGCAATCAGCCCCAGCATTTT.

The chain has TRBV14 and TRBJ2-3; TRBD2 matches at 8 bases. The CDR3 spans 16 residues. V lost 4 bases to trimming and J lost 2 bases; unmatched junction nucleotides: 8. Germline V gene data show CDR1 as SGHDN and CDR2 as FVKESK. The CDR3: CASSLRELAVTDTQYF. The CDR3 nucleotides read TGTGCCAGCAGCCTCCGGGAACTAGCGGTCACAGATACGCAGTATTTT.

The rearrangement joins TRBV4-2 to TRBJ2-5, with TRBD2 matching over 7 bases. Germline values: CDR1 LGHNA, CDR2 YNFKEQ. V trimming: 1 base; J trimming: 4 bases; junction bases outside the gene matches: 9. CDR3 length equals 16 residues. The CDR3 is CASSQAEGTTVETQYF. In DNA, the CDR3 is TGTGCCAGCAGCCAAGCGGAGGGGACTACGGTAGAGACCCAGTACTTC.

This clone was recorded once. The chain carries TRBV11-2 and TRBJ2-7; D possibly corresponds to TRBD1 (5 bases). Germline CDR1 and CDR2: SGHAT and FQNNGV. The CDR3 is made up of 16 amino acids. Trimming shortened V by 5 bases and J by 2 bases, and 19 bases separated the two germline ends. The CDR3 DNA reads as TGTGCCAGCAGCCCCCTCAAGGGGCGATCTCCCTACGAGCAGTACTTC. Its protein is CASSPLKGRSPYEQYF.

The V call is TRBV28, the J call TRBJ2-5; TRBD1 aligns across 9 bases. The trim removed 3 bases at V and 4 bases at J, leaving 12 bases unmatched. Germline CDR1 is MDHEN and CDR2 is SYDVKM. The CDR3 sequence is 17 residues long. This CDR3 reads CASSFSGTGFFGETQYF. In DNA, the CDR3 is TGTGCCAGCAGTTTTTCTGGGACAGGGTTCTTCGGAGAGACCCAGTACTTC.

As regards this clone: Other DNA sequences in this sample translate to the same CDR3. J is TRBJ2-3 and V is TRBV28; 7 bases map to TRBD2. Germline CDR1 and CDR2: MDHEN and SYDVKM. There are 14 residues in the CDR3. J was trimmed by 0 bases and V by 3 bases; bases with no gene match: 0. CDR3 region: CASSLGGSTDTQYF. DNA for the CDR3: TGTGCCAGCAGTTTGGGAGGGAGCACAGATACGCAGTATTTT.

The chain uses TRBV27 and TRBJ1-5; 8 bases fit TRBD1. Germline-derived CDR1 and CDR2 are MNHEY and SMNVEV (reference sequence). The CDR3 has 13 residues. Unmatched junction bases numbered 2, after V lost 3 bases and J lost 7 bases. The CDR3 coding sequence is TGTGCCAGCAGTTTGGACAGGGTACAGCCCCAGCATTTT. Translation gives CASSLDRVQPQHF.

The CDR3: CAWLGSGKETQYF. DNA for the CDR3: TGTGCCTGGTTAGGGAGCGGGAAAGAGACCCAGTACTTC. V usage is TRBV30 and J usage is TRBJ2-5; 7 bases line up with TRBD2. This CDR3 has 13 residues. Germline V gives CDR1 GTSNPN, CDR2 SVGIG (reference sequence). V lost 5 bases and J lost 3; bases outside the gene matches: 6.

V is TRBV5-4 and J is TRBJ2-7; D is perhaps TRBD1 (5 bases). From germline, CDR1 is SGHNT and CDR2 YYREEE (reference sequence). V lost 4 bases to trimming and J lost 5 bases, with 13 bases between them. There are 13 residues in the CDR3. The CDR3 coding sequence is TGTGCCAGCAGCCGTCATCAGGGAAACGAGCAGTACTTC. It specifies CASSRHQGNEQYF.

CDR3 in amino acids: CASRVGHLRHEQYF. CDR3 sequence (DNA): TGTGCCAGCAGGGTGGGACACCTTAGGCACGAGCAGTACTTC. The rearrangement links TRBV5-8 to TRBJ2-7; TRBD1 is a possible D gene (6 bases). Germline loops: CDR1 SGHTS, CDR2 YDEGEE. The CDR3 has 14 amino acids. V lost 5 bases, J lost 5 bases, and 17 bases lay in between.